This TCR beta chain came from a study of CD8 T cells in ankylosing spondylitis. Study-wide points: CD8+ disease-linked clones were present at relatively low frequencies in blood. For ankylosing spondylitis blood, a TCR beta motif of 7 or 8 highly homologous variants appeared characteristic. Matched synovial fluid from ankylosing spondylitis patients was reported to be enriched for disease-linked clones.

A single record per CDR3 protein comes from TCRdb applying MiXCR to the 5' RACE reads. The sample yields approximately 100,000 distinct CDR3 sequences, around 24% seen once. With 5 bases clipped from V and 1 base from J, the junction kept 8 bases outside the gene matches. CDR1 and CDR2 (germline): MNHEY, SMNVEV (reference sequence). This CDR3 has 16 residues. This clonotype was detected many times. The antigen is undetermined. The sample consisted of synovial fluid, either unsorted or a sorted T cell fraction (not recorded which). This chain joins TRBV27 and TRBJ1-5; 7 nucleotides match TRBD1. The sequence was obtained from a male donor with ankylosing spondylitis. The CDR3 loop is CASSLYRGSSNQPQHF. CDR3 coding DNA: TGTGCCAGCAGTCTATACAGGGGATCGAGCAATCAGCCCCAGCATTTT.